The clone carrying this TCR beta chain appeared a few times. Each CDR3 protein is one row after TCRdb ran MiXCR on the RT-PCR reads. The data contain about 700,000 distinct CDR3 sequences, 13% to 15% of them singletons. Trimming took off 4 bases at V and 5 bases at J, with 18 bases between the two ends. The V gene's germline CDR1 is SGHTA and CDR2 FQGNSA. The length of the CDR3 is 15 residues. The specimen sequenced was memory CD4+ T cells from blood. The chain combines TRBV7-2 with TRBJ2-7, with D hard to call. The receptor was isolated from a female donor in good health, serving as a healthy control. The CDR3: CASSSLMSPRDEQYF. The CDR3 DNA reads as TGTGCCAGCAGCTCCCTGATGAGCCCAAGGGACGAGCAGTACTTC.